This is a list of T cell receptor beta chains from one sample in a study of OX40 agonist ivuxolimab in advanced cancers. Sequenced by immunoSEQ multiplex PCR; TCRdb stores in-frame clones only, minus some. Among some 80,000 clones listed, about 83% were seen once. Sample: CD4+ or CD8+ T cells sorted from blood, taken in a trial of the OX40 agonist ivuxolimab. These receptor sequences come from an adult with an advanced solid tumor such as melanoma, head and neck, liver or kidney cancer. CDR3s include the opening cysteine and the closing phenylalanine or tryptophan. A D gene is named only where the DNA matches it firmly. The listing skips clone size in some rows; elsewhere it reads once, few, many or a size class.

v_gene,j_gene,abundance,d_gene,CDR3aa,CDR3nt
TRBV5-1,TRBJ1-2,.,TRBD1,CASSPRDRDGYTF,TGCGCCAGCAGCCCTCGGGACAGGGATGGCTACACCTTC
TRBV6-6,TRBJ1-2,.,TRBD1,CASSSGTEFNYGYTF,TGTGCCAGCAGTTCCGGGACAGAATTTAACTATGGCTACACCTTC
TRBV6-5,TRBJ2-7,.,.,CASRTGYYEQYF,TGTGCCAGCAGGACAGGTTACTACGAGCAGTACTTC
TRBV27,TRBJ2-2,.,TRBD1,CASSRDRGWELFF,TGTGCCAGCAGTCGGGACAGGGGTTGGGAGCTGTTTTTT
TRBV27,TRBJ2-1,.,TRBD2,CASSRRLAGGKNEQFF,TGTGCCAGCAGTCGCCGACTAGCGGGAGGAAAAAATGAGCAGTTCTTC
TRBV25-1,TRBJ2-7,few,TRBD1,CASSPYNRGSYEQYF,TGTGCCAGCAGCCCCTATAACAGGGGGTCCTACGAGCAGTACTTC
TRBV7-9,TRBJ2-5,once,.,CASSLAGLETQYF,TGTGCCAGCAGCTTGGCAGGGTTGGAGACCCAGTACTTC
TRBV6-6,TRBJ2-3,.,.,CASTARGSSTDTQYF,TGTGCCAGCACTGCGAGGGGATCTAGCACAGATACGCAGTATTTT
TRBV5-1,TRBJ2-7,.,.,CASGRGSSTYEQYF,TGCGCCAGCGGCCGTGGCAGCTCTACCTACGAGCAGTACTTC
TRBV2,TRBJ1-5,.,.,CASSESRAAQPQHF,TGTGCCAGCAGTGAATCGAGGGCAGCTCAGCCCCAGCATTTT
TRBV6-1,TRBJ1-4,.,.,CASRSGGSEKLFF,TGTGCCAGCAGGTCCGGGGGCAGTGAAAAACTGTTTTTT
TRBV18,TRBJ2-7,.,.,CASSSGRSYEQYF,TGTGCCAGCTCATCGGGACGGAGCTACGAGCAGTACTTC
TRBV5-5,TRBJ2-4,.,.,CASSWGITQGRTNIQYF,TGTGCCAGCAGCTGGGGGATTACTCAGGGGAGGACGAACATTCAGTACTTC
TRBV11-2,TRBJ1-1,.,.,CASSLGPRGGNTEAFF,TGTGCCAGCAGCTTAGGCCCTAGAGGGGGGAACACTGAAGCTTTCTTT
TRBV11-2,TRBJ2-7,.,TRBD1,CASSRDSGYEQYF,TGTGCCAGCAGCCGGGACAGTGGCTACGAGCAGTACTTC
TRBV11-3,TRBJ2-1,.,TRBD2,CASSYGTSGGKGEQFF,TGTGCCAGCAGCTACGGGACTAGCGGGGGGAAGGGTGAGCAGTTCTTC
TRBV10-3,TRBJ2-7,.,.,CAISESVGLSYEQYF,TGTGCCATCAGTGAGTCGGTGGGGCTCTCCTACGAGCAGTACTTC
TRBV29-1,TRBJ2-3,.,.,CSVGDTDTQYF,TGCAGCGTTGGCGACACAGATACGCAGTATTTT
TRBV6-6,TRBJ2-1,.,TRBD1,CASSPGQGIYEQFF,TGTGCCAGCAGCCCGGGACAGGGGATTTATGAGCAGTTCTTC
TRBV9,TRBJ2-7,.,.,CASSPYQNSYEQYF,TGTGCCAGCAGCCCATACCAGAACTCCTACGAGCAGTACTTC
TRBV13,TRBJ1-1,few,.,CASSSDSRNTEAFF,TGTGCCAGCAGCTCGGACAGCCGGAACACTGAAGCTTTCTTT
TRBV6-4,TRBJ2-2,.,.,CASSDRGLGTGELFF,TGTGCCAGCAGTGATCGGGGTCTCGGCACCGGGGAGCTGTTTTTT
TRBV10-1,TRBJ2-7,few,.,CASSEVSGTPPEQYF,TGCGCCAGCAGTGAAGTCTCCGGGACGCCACCCGAGCAGTACTTC
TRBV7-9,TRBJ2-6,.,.,CASSARVGANVLTF,TGTGCCAGCAGCGCCAGGGTTGGGGCCAACGTCCTGACTTTC
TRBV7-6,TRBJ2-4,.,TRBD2,CASSPRGWENIQYF,TGTGCCAGCAGCCCGCGGGGGTGGGAAAACATTCAGTACTTC
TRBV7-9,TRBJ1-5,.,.,CASSFGGGSNQPQHF,TGTGCCAGCAGCTTTGGAGGGGGAAGCAATCAGCCCCAGCATTTT